The rows below give T cell receptor beta chains drawn from one sample of a study of T cell responses to AZD1222 COVID-19 vaccine. Data came from immunoSEQ multiplex PCR; TCRdb stores just in-frame clones and leaves some out. The sample holds approximately 97,000 clones; around 87% are singletons and the top ten take approximately 5.1%. Here the sequenced sample was peripheral blood, taken on day 0 of AZD1222 vaccination. Receptors originate from an adult in good health. Both conserved end residues are part of each CDR3. Fields, in order: clone size, J gene, D gene, V gene, CDR3 protein, CDR3 DNA. D genes are given only for firm matches. Size tells how often a clone was seen (once, few, many) or the class of an expanded clone, and some rows leave it out.

>.|TRBJ1-2|.|TRBV28
CASSLWSGRDTEKLYGYTF
TGTGCCAGCAGTTTATGGTCCGGCCGGGACACCGAAAAACTCTATGGCTACACCTTC
>few|TRBJ2-5|TRBD1|TRBV30
CAWRGQGVVSVQETQYF
TGTGCCTGGAGGGGACAGGGGGTAGTCAGTGTACAAGAGACCCAGTACTTC
>.|TRBJ2-7|TRBD2|TRBV6-6
CASRPGLAGEYEQYF
TGTGCCAGCAGGCCGGGACTAGCGGGAGAGTACGAGCAGTACTTC
>.|TRBJ1-2|TRBD1|TRBV2
CASRLPGTGGGYTF
TGTGCCAGCAGGCTCCCTGGGACAGGGGGAGGCTACACCTTC
>.|TRBJ2-7|.|TRBV12-3/TRBV12-4
CASSLGGGGEQYF
TGTGCCAGCAGTTTAGGAGGGGGGGGAGAGCAGTACTTC
>.|TRBJ2-7|TRBD1|TRBV3-1/TRBV3-2
CASSPQGASYEQYF
TGTGCCAGCAGCCCTCAGGGGGCCTCCTACGAGCAGTACTTC
>.|TRBJ2-5|TRBD1|TRBV2
CASRKGGTGGTETQYF
TGTGCCAGCAGGAAGGGCGGGACAGGGGGCACAGAGACCCAGTACTTC
>.|TRBJ2-1|.|TRBV6-5
CASAVEIRSEQFF
TGTGCCAGCGCAGTGGAAATACGATCGGAGCAGTTCTTC
>.|TRBJ2-7|.|TRBV6-2/TRBV6-3
CASSPGYPSYEQYF
TGTGCCAGCAGCCCGGGATATCCCTCCTACGAGCAGTACTTC
>.|TRBJ1-1|.|TRBV11-2
CASRPEGDTEAFF
TGTGCCAGCAGGCCGGAGGGGGACACTGAAGCTTTCTTT
>.|TRBJ2-1|.|TRBV29-1
CSVPLGGGLNEQFF
TGCAGCGTACCCCTCGGTGGGGGGTTGAATGAGCAGTTCTTC
>.|TRBJ1-1|TRBD1|TRBV6-1
CASSEGTGGFYVTEAFF
TGTGCCAGCAGTGAAGGAACAGGGGGCTTTTATGTCACTGAAGCTTTCTTT
>.|TRBJ1-2|.|TRBV2
CASSESRRGYTF
TGTGCCAGCAGTGAAAGCCGTCGGGGCTACACCTTC
>.|TRBJ1-2|TRBD1|TRBV30
CAWTITPGQRGYTF
TGTGCCTGGACTATAACCCCGGGACAGAGGGGCTACACCTTC
>.|TRBJ1-6|.|TRBV6-6
CASSRDTRNSPLHF
TGTGCCAGCAGCCGCGACACCCGAAATTCACCCCTCCACTTT
>.|TRBJ1-5|TRBD1|TRBV14
CASSQGGQGVGQPQHF
TGTGCCAGCAGCCAAGGTGGACAGGGGGTGGGACAGCCCCAGCATTTT
>.|TRBJ2-7|TRBD1|TRBV9
CASSGGQGAREQYF
TGTGCCAGCAGCGGGGGACAGGGGGCTCGGGAGCAGTACTTC
>.|TRBJ1-1|.|TRBV7-3
CASSHRESGMGTEAFF
TGTGCCAGCAGCCACAGGGAGTCGGGTATGGGCACTGAAGCTTTCTTT
>.|TRBJ2-7|TRBD2|TRBV6-1
CASSEIGNGVAGGHEQYF
TGTGCCAGCAGTGAAATCGGTAATGGGGTAGCGGGAGGGCACGAGCAGTACTTC
>.|TRBJ2-1|.|TRBV5-1
CASSLRPEDNEQFF
TGCGCCAGCAGCTTGCGTCCAGAGGACAATGAGCAGTTCTTC
>.|TRBJ2-5|TRBD1|TRBV10-3
CAIGQGQETQYF
TGTGCCATCGGACAGGGCCAAGAGACCCAGTACTTC
>few|TRBJ2-1|TRBD2|TRBV9
CASSWGGSDSSYNEQFF
TGTGCCAGCAGCTGGGGGGGGAGCGATAGCTCCTACAATGAGCAGTTCTTC
>.|TRBJ2-2|.|TRBV9
CASSADLSGELFF
TGTGCCAGCAGCGCTGACTTAAGCGGGGAGCTGTTTTTT
>.|TRBJ1-1|.|TRBV6-2/TRBV6-3
CASSWTDRNTEAFF
TGTGCCAGCAGTTGGACCGACAGGAACACTGAAGCTTTCTTT
>medium-sized|TRBJ1-3|.|TRBV9
CASSAFQALLSGNTIYF
TGTGCCAGCAGCGCTTTCCAGGCGCTCCTCTCTGGAAACACCATATATTTT
>.|TRBJ2-5|.|TRBV5-4
CASSLGRIKGETQYF
TGTGCCAGCAGCTTGGGACGGATAAAAGGGGAGACCCAGTACTTC
>.|TRBJ1-1|.|TRBV30
CAWSPRGRIGTEAFF
TGTGCCTGGAGCCCCCGTGGGAGGATTGGGACTGAAGCTTTCTTT
>.|TRBJ2-7|TRBD2|TRBV5-1
CASSPRTSGSEQYF
TGCGCCAGCAGCCCGCGGACTAGCGGGAGCGAGCAGTACTTC
>.|TRBJ2-3|.|TRBV11-2
CASSFGTDTQYF
TGTGCCAGCAGCTTCGGGACAGATACGCAGTATTTT
>.|TRBJ1-3|.|TRBV7-9
CASSLAAAALGNTIYF
TGTGCCAGCAGCTTAGCTGCGGCAGCGCTCGGAAACACCATATATTTT
>.|TRBJ2-1|TRBD2|TRBV7-2
CASSPPGGRAIGNEQFF
TGTGCCAGCAGCCCGCCTGGCGGGAGGGCCATTGGCAATGAGCAGTTCTTC
>once|TRBJ1-1|.|TRBV15
CATSRDIPGQRNTEAFF
TGTGCCACCAGCAGAGACATCCCCGGGCAGAGAAACACTGAAGCTTTCTTT
>once|TRBJ2-7|.|TRBV5-1
CASSLTGTMSYEQYF
TGCGCCAGCAGCTTGACCGGGACGATGTCCTACGAGCAGTACTTC
>once|TRBJ2-3|.|TRBV6-2/TRBV6-3
CASSYSGRTDTQYF
TGTGCCAGCAGTTACTCGGGCCGCACAGATACGCAGTATTTT
>once|TRBJ1-2|.|TRBV5-8
CASSLSGAKGYTF
TGTGCCAGCAGCCTTTCAGGGGCAAAAGGCTACACCTTC
>.|TRBJ2-1|TRBD2|TRBV9
CASSTSAGTSASREQFF
TGTGCCAGCAGCACATCAGCCGGGACTAGCGCCTCTCGCGAGCAGTTCTTC
>few|TRBJ2-3|.|TRBV3-1/TRBV3-2
CASRLRDTRADTQYF
TGTGCCAGCAGGCTCCGGGACACCCGGGCAGATACGCAGTATTTT
>.|TRBJ1-5|TRBD1|TRBV7-3
CASSYRGNQPQHF
TGTGCCAGCAGCTACAGGGGAAATCAGCCCCAGCATTTT
>once|TRBJ2-3|.|TRBV4-1
CASSQGKSTDTQYF
TGCGCCAGCAGCCAAGGTAAAAGCACAGATACGCAGTATTTT
>few|TRBJ2-7|TRBD1|TRBV29-1
CSVAPTGDIGYEQYF
TGCAGCGTTGCCCCGACAGGGGACATTGGCTACGAGCAGTACTTC
>.|TRBJ2-7|TRBD1|TRBV5-4
CASSPAGQGAREQYF
TGTGCCAGCAGCCCTGCGGGGCAGGGGGCGCGTGAGCAGTACTTC
>.|TRBJ1-5|.|TRBV7-8
CASSLILEGGTQHF
TGTGCCAGCAGCCTCATCTTGGAAGGGGGGACCCAGCATTTT
>.|TRBJ2-5|.|TRBV2
CASQQRYPETQYF
TGTGCCAGTCAACAACGGTATCCAGAGACCCAGTACTTC
>.|TRBJ2-7|.|TRBV7-9
CASSLKGSGSYEQYF
TGTGCCAGCAGCTTAAAGGGCTCAGGGAGCTACGAGCAGTACTTC
>.|TRBJ1-2|.|TRBV28
CASSFNRAYGYTF
TGTGCCAGCAGTTTCAATAGAGCCTATGGCTACACCTTC
>.|TRBJ1-4|.|TRBV5-1
CASSLSQGEANEKLFF
TGCGCCAGCAGCTTGTCGCAGGGCGAGGCTAATGAAAAACTGTTTTTT
>.|TRBJ1-1|.|TRBV28
CAGNGGGNTEAFF
TGTGCCGGCAACGGGGGGGGGAACACTGAAGCTTTCTTT